Following are 32 T cell receptor beta chains from one sample sequenced in a study of CD8 T cells in ankylosing spondylitis. TCRdb used MiXCR to reprocess the 5' RACE reads, holding one entry per CDR3 protein. The sample lists around 250,000 distinct CDR3 sequences; roughly a third were seen once. The sequenced sample was blood, either unsorted or a sorted T cell fraction (not recorded which). These receptors all come from a male donor with ankylosing spondylitis or in good health (not recorded which).

This clonotype was observed a handful of times. The chain links TRBV27 to TRBJ2-2; possible D gene TRBD2, 5 bases. V lost 7 bases, J lost 4 bases, and 13 bases lay in between. Germline V gene lookup returns CDR1 MNHEY and CDR2 SMNVEV (reference sequence). The CDR3 has 14 residues. CDR3 residues: CASTSLVGTGELFF. As DNA, the CDR3 is TGTGCCAGCACGTCACTAGTGGGCACCGGGGAGCTGTTTTTT.

V gene TRBV6-2 or TRBV6-3 combines with J gene TRBJ2-5; 9 nucleotides match TRBD1. V lost 10 bases to trimming and J lost 5 bases; unmatched junction nucleotides: 11. CDR1 and CDR2 from the germline V gene are MNHEY and SVGEGT. The CDR3 has 14 residues. The CDR3 is CAITDRGKEETQYF. CDR3 coding DNA: TGTGCCATCACCGACAGGGGGAAGGAGGAGACCCAGTACTTC.

This clonotype was seen more than once but under ten times. The V gene is TRBV5-5, the J gene TRBJ2-1; tentatively, D is TRBD1 (6 bases). Trimming removed 1 base from V and 5 bases from J, with 10 bases in between. CDR1 is SGHKS and CDR2 is YYEKEE in the germline V gene (reference sequence). The CDR3 covers 14 residues. The CDR3 loop reads CASSLPRTDNEQFF. For the CDR3, the DNA is TGTGCCAGCAGCTTGCCAAGGACAGACAATGAGCAGTTCTTC.

The J gene is TRBJ2-7, the V gene TRBV12-3 or TRBV12-4; D is possibly TRBD2 (5 bases). This CDR3 has 17 amino acids. The V end lost 5 bases, the J end lost 2 bases, and 22 bases lay between the germline ends. The DNA of the CDR3 is TGTGCCAGCAGTCTGGCCACCTCCGGACTGCTGCCCTACGAGCAGTACTTC. Translating gives CASSLATSGLLPYEQYF.

The chain joins TRBV28 to TRBJ2-5, with D possibly TRBD1 on 5 matching bases. The CDR3 has 13 amino acids. Trimming shortened V by 1 base and J by 3 bases, and 6 bases separated the two germline ends. CDR1 and CDR2 (germline): MDHEN, SYDVKM. The CDR3 here is CASSLSREETQYF. The CDR3 region has the DNA TGTGCCAGCAGTTTATCCAGGGAAGAGACCCAGTACTTC.

The chain uses TRBV7-6 and TRBJ2-2, with D possibly matching TRBD1 (6 bases). The CDR3 totals 17 residues. The germline V gene has CDR1 SGHVS and CDR2 FNYEAQ. V was shortened by 0 bases and J by 4 bases, with 15 bases between the two germline ends. The CDR3 nucleotides are TGTGCCAGCAGCTTAGCGGTAGGGGGAGACCCCACCGGGGAGCTGTTTTTT. Its translation: CASSLAVGGDPTGELFF.

This clonotype was counted between two and nine times. The chain is built from TRBV6-1 and TRBJ2-1; D gene unclear. Trimming shortened V by 5 bases and J by 7 bases, and 21 bases separated the two germline ends. The CDR3 length is 16 residues. CDR1 is MNHNS, CDR2 SASEGT, per germline. Here the CDR3 reads CASSRYGARGGNEQFF. The CDR3 DNA is TGTGCCAGCAGTCGATACGGCGCCAGAGGTGGGAATGAGCAGTTCTTC.

This clonotype turned up a few times. One junction end does not reproduce the germline sequence, and a read error may be involved. The chain carries TRBV29-1 and TRBJ2-1, with a tentative D call TRBD2 (6 bases). CDR1 is SQVTM and CDR2 is ANQGSEA in the germline V gene. The CDR3 length is 8 residues. DNA of the CDR3: TGCAGCGTCCCATGGGGGGTCTTC. Protein product: CSVPWGVF.

V usage is TRBV27 and J usage is TRBJ1-2; TRBD1 matches 7 bases. The CDR3 runs to 12 residues. Germline CDR1 MNHEY, CDR2 SMNVEV (reference sequence). V lost 11 bases to trimming and J lost 4 bases; unmatched junction nucleotides: 7. The CDR3: CAAGQGGYGYTF. CDR3 in DNA: TGTGCCGCCGGTCAGGGGGGCTATGGCTACACCTTC.

This sequence joins TRBV6-5 and TRBJ1-1, with 9 bases that match TRBD1. Trimming cost V 2 bases and J 1 base; bases outside gene matches: 5. Germline CDR1 and CDR2: MNHEY and SVGAGI. This CDR3 contains 16 residues. CDR3 coding DNA: TGTGCCAGCAGTTACGGGACAGGGAACTCGAACACTGAAGCTTTCTTT. Translating gives CASSYGTGNSNTEAFF.

The chain employs TRBV20-1 and TRBJ2-1; 8 bases map to TRBD2. Trimming removed 0 bases from V and 4 bases from J; junction bases left unmatched: 5. CDR1 DFQATT and CDR2 SNEGSKA come from the germline V gene (reference sequence). The CDR3 runs 15 residues. The CDR3 spells CSARDLAGHYNEQFF. The CDR3 DNA sequence: TGCAGTGCTAGAGACCTAGCGGGTCATTACAATGAGCAGTTCTTC.

This clonotype was counted only a few times. The genes are TRBV5-1 and TRBJ2-7; D is possibly TRBD1 or TRBD2 (6 bases each). V dropped 0 bases and J dropped 2 bases, with 9 bases sitting between them. Germline-derived CDR1 and CDR2 are SGHRS and YFSETQ. The CDR3 sequence is 14 residues long. This chain's CDR3 is CASSLVGGPYEQYF. CDR3 in DNA: TGCGCCAGCAGCTTGGTTGGGGGGCCCTACGAGCAGTACTTC.

The sample holds many counts of this clonotype. This chain connects TRBV20-1 to TRBJ2-7; the match to TRBD2 covers 15 bases. The V gene end was trimmed by 6 bases and the J gene end by 3 bases; junction bases not matched to a gene: 9. From germline, CDR1 is DFQATT and CDR2 SNEGSKA (reference sequence). The CDR3 spans 16 residues. The CDR3 coding sequence is TGCAGTGCGAAAGGGACTAGCGGGGGGACGATCTACGAGCAGTACTTC. Protein sequence: CSAKGTSGGTIYEQYF.

The rearrangement joins TRBV6-5 to TRBJ1-3, with D hard to call. The V gene lost 1 base and the J gene lost 2 bases, with 6 bases spanning the gap. This CDR3 spans 14 amino acids. CDR1 is MNHEY and CDR2 is SVGAGI in the germline V gene. CDR3 in DNA: TGTGCCAGCAGTTACTATGGAGCTGGAAACACCATATATTTT. Its translation: CASSYYGAGNTIYF.

This clonotype appeared a few times. This chain connects TRBV6-5 to TRBJ1-2, with D unresolved. V was cut by 0 bases and J by 9 bases, with 14 bases left in between. CDR3 length: 14 amino acids. CDR1 and CDR2 from the germline V gene are MNHEY and SVGAGI. The CDR3 is CASSYSPKGPRYTF. The DNA for the CDR3 is TGTGCCAGCAGTTACTCCCCGAAAGGCCCTCGCTACACCTTC.

V gene TRBV15 combines with J gene TRBJ1-5, with D hard to call. There are 12 residues in the CDR3. Trimming left V 5 bases short and J 4 bases short, with 6 bases between. Germline CDR1 LNHNV, CDR2 YYDKDF (reference sequence). CDR3 in amino acids: CATSWENQPQHF. CDR3 bases: TGTGCCACCAGCTGGGAGAATCAGCCCCAGCATTTT.

The genes are TRBV20-1 and TRBJ1-3; TRBD1 aligns across 8 bases. Germline CDR1 DFQATT, CDR2 SNEGSKA (reference sequence). V was clipped by 5 bases and J by 9 bases; unmatched bases: 6. The CDR3 length is 12 residues. CDR3 bases: TGCAGTGCTGTCGGGACAGGAGGCACCATATATTTT. Its protein is CSAVGTGGTIYF.

DNA for the CDR3: TGTGCCTCTGGGGGAGGGCGAAACATTCAGTACTTC. Translation gives CASGGGRNIQYF. This rearrangement joins TRBV30 to TRBJ2-4, with TRBD2 matching over 7 bases. CDR1 and CDR2 from the germline V gene are GTSNPN and SVGIG (reference sequence). V lost 7 bases, J lost 6 bases, and 6 bases stayed unmatched. This CDR3 region has 12 residues. Full variable domain (outside the CDR3, taken from reference TRBV30 and TRBJ2-4): SQTIHQWPATLVQPVGSPLSLECTVEGTSNPNLYWYRQAAGRGLQLLFYSVGIGQISSEVPQNLSASRPQDRQFILSSKKLLLSDSGFYLCASGGGRNIQYFGAGTRLSVL.

The rearrangement links TRBV20-1 to TRBJ2-1; tentative D call: TRBD2 (7 bases). Germline-derived CDR1 and CDR2 are DFQATT and SNEGSKA (reference sequence). Trimming cost V 4 bases and J 4 bases, with 17 bases left between them. The CDR3 runs 15 residues. The CDR3 DNA reads as TGCAGTGCTACGGAGTCGGCGGGGGCTTACAATGAGCAGTTCTTC. It specifies CSATESAGAYNEQFF.

This clonotype has more than one count but fewer than ten. The CDR3 sequence: CASRRGFYEQYF. The CDR3 DNA follows: TGTGCCAGCAGACGGGGGTTCTACGAGCAGTACTTC. V usage is TRBV27 and J usage is TRBJ2-7, with D perhaps matching TRBD2 (6 bases). The CDR3 covers 12 residues. Germline CDR1 reads MNHEY; CDR2 reads SMNVEV (reference sequence). Trimming removed 6 bases from V and 3 bases from J, with 9 bases in between.

This chain connects TRBV20-1 to TRBJ2-1; D is ambiguous. From germline, CDR1 is DFQATT and CDR2 SNEGSKA (reference sequence). The V end was cut by 5 bases, the J end by 10 bases, with 9 bases between. The CDR3 loop spans 10 amino acids. CDR3 region: CSARIGEQFF. The CDR3 nucleotides read TGCAGTGCTCGAATCGGGGAGCAGTTCTTC.

The chain employs TRBV12-3 or TRBV12-4 and TRBJ2-7, with 9 positions matching TRBD2. V gave up 6 bases and J gave up 9 bases; unmatched junction bases: 9. The CDR3 loop spans 13 amino acids. The CDR3 nucleotides read TGTGCCAGCAGGCCGGGACTAGCCCTATGGCAGTACTTC. Protein sequence: CASRPGLALWQYF.

The V gene is TRBV12-3 or TRBV12-4, the J gene TRBJ1-1; D may be TRBD1 (6 bases). This CDR3 region has 15 residues. V lost 3 bases to trimming and J lost 4 bases, with 15 bases between them. The CDR3 sequence: CASSLGASSFTEAFF. The DNA for the CDR3 is TGTGCCAGCAGTTTGGGGGCGTCCTCTTTCACTGAAGCTTTCTTT.

The V call is TRBV5-6, the J call TRBJ1-2; D is ambiguous. Trimming took off 0 bases at V and 8 bases at J, with 11 bases between the two ends. The V gene's germline CDR1 is SGHDT and CDR2 YYEEEE. This CDR3 is built from 13 residues. The CDR3, as DNA: TGTGCCAGCAGCTTGGGCAGCACGAGAGGCTACACCTTC. It translates to CASSLGSTRGYTF. The entire variable domain, with the rest obtained from reference TRBV5-6 and TRBJ1-2, is as follows: DAGVTQSPTHLIKTRGQQVTLRCSPKSGHDTVSWYQQALGQGPQFIFQYYEEEERQRGNFPDRFSGHQFPNYSSELNVNALLLGDSALYLCASSLGSTRGYTFGSGTRLTVV.

This chain connects TRBV5-1 to TRBJ2-2; 9 bases line up with TRBD2. The J segment lost 0 bases and the V segment lost 4 bases, leaving 4 bases of the junction unmatched. The CDR3 has 16 amino acids. Germline V gives CDR1 SGHRS, CDR2 YFSETQ. The CDR3 DNA sequence: TGCGCCAGCAGCCCGAGGACTAGCGCGAACACCGGGGAGCTGTTTTTT. This codes for CASSPRTSANTGELFF.

The V and J genes are TRBV18 and TRBJ2-1; D is possibly TRBD2 (5 bases). This CDR3 has 15 residues. The germline V gene has CDR1 KGHSH and CDR2 LQKENI. The V and J ends lost 5 bases and 10 bases respectively, with 21 bases between them. The CDR3 is CASSSGLQTLGEQFF. The DNA for the CDR3 is TGTGCCAGCTCATCAGGACTTCAGACTCTGGGGGAGCAGTTCTTC.

The chain joins TRBV4-2 to TRBJ2-1, with 11 bases lining up with TRBD1. The CDR3 is 19 residues long. The J segment lost 2 bases and the V segment lost 6 bases, leaving 15 bases of the junction unmatched. Germline CDR1 reads LGHNA; CDR2 reads YNFKEQ. The CDR3 spells CASSESIAGQGDTYNEQFF. In DNA form, the CDR3 reads TGTGCCAGCAGTGAATCTATAGCGGGACAGGGGGACACCTACAATGAGCAGTTCTTC.

V and J are TRBV7-2 and TRBJ2-5; the D is unclear. Germline V gene lookup returns CDR1 SGHTA and CDR2 FQGNSA. CDR3 length equals 14 residues. The V end was cut by 5 bases, the J end by 5 bases, with 15 bases between. CDR3 nucleotide sequence: TGTGCCAGCAGCCCCCGGAGTAGCCGGGAGACCCAGTACTTC. Translation: CASSPRSSRETQYF.

This clonotype was picked up a small number of times. This sequence joins TRBV4-2 and TRBJ1-1; a weak D match, TRBD1 (6 bases). Germline lookup yields CDR1 LGHNA and CDR2 YNFKEQ. Trimming stripped 0 bases from V and 6 bases from J, with 11 bases between. This CDR3 comprises 14 residues. The CDR3, as DNA: TGTGCCAGCAGCCAAGAGAATGGGACACCTGAAGCTTTCTTT. Its protein product is CASSQENGTPEAFF.

The rearrangement uses TRBV20-1 and TRBJ2-7; 13 bases align to TRBD2. The CDR3 has 16 amino acids. J lost 2 bases, V lost 4 bases, and 8 bases had no gene match. The germline V gene encodes CDR1 DFQATT and CDR2 SNEGSKA (reference sequence). CDR3 region: CSAIGTSGEYPYEQYF. The CDR3 DNA sequence: TGCAGTGCTATCGGGACTAGCGGGGAGTACCCCTACGAGCAGTACTTC.

A few counts support this clonotype. The chain is built from TRBV15 and TRBJ2-7; weak D call: TRBD1 (6 bases). Looked up from germline, CDR1 is LNHNV and CDR2 is YYDKDF (reference sequence). V dropped 5 bases and J dropped 0 bases, with 8 bases sitting between them. The CDR3 has 13 amino acids. The CDR3 spells CATSDRNSYEQYF. The CDR3 DNA reads as TGTGCCACCAGCGACAGGAACTCCTACGAGCAGTACTTC.

This chain links TRBV7-9 with TRBJ2-5; perhaps TRBD2 as D (5 bases). In germline, CDR1 is SEHNR, CDR2 FQNEAQ (reference sequence). This CDR3 is built from 14 residues. The V end was cut by 3 bases, the J end by 4 bases, with 12 bases between. The CDR3 DNA follows: TGTGCCAGCAGCTTGTCGAGGGTTGGAGAGACCCAGTACTTC. Its translation: CASSLSRVGETQYF.